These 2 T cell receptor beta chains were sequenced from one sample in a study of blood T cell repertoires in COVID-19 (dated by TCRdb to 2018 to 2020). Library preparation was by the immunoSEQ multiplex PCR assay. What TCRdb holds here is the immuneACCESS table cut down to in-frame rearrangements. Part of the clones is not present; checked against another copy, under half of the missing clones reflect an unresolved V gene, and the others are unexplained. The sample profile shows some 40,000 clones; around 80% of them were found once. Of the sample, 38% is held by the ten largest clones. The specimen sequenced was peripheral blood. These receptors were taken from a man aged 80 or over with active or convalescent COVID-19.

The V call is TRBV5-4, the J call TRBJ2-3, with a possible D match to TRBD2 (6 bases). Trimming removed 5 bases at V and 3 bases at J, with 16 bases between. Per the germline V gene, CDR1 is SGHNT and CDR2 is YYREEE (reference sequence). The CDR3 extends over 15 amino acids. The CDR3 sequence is CASSIRAGRTDTQYF. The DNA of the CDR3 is TGTGCCAGCAGTATACGGGCGGGGAGGACAGATACGCAGTATTTT.

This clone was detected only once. The CDR3 sequence: CASSASLGGALDGEQYF. In nucleotides, the CDR3 is TGTGCCAGCAGCGCTTCCCTTGGGGGGGCCCTAGATGGGGAGCAGTACTTC. The chain couples TRBV9 to TRBJ2-7; a possible D gene is TRBD2 (7 bases). Trimming cost V 3 bases and J 7 bases, with 26 bases left between them. This CDR3 is 17 amino acids long. Germline V gene data show CDR1 as SGDLS and CDR2 as YYNGEE.